These T cell receptor beta chains were read from a single sample in a study of T cell repertoires in cytomegalovirus infection. TCRdb reanalysed the reads using MiXCR and keeps one entry per CDR3 protein. Of some 700,000 distinct CDR3 sequences in the sample, roughly 35% were seen once. Input material: PBMCs. The receptors derive from a human donor in good health (CMV status not recorded). Some clones in this sample may be carry-over from other donors' samples. CDR3s include the opening cysteine and the closing phenylalanine or tryptophan. D genes are given only for firm matches. A row's size may be missing; if present it is once, few, many or a size class.

>-|TRBV12-3/TRBV12-4|TRBJ1-5|-
CASSSLPDLNQPQHF
TGTGCCAGCAGTTCACTACCGGACCTCAATCAGCCCCAGCATTTT
>-|TRBV10-3|TRBJ2-2|few
CAISAKSTQGVNTGELFF
TGTGCCATCAGTGCGAAATCCACGCAGGGAGTCAACACCGGGGAGCTGTTTTTT
>TRBD1|TRBV24-1|TRBJ2-7|few
CATSDSIRTGSYEQYF
TGTGCCACCAGTGATTCCATCCGGACAGGCTCCTACGAGCAGTACTTC
>-|TRBV7-2|TRBJ2-7|-
CDSSLDTSEQYF
TGTGACAGCAGCTTAGACACCTCCGAGCAGTACTTC
>-|TRBV28|TRBJ1-4|-
CASTPGAGPATNEKLFF
TGTGCCAGCACCCCCGGGGCGGGGCCCGCAACTAATGAAAAACTGTTTTTT
>-|TRBV28|TRBJ2-5|-
CASKGVGLQETQYF
TGTGCCAGCAAGGGAGTTGGGCTACAAGAGACCCAGTACTTC
>-|TRBV19|TRBJ2-1|few
CASSFLVNEQFF
TGTGCCAGTAGTTTTCTTGTCAATGAGCAGTTCTTC
>TRBD1|TRBV12-3/TRBV12-4|TRBJ1-1|many
CASRRKGGRTEAFF
TGTGCCAGCAGGAGAAAAGGGGGCCGGACTGAAGCTTTCTTT
>-|TRBV6-6|TRBJ1-5|-
CASISDSNQPQHF
TGTGCCAGCATCTCTGATAGCAATCAGCCCCAGCATTTT
>TRBD2|TRBV20-1|TRBJ2-3|-
CSSPSGGQYSTDTQYF
TGCAGTTCCCCTAGCGGGGGACAATATAGCACAGATACGCAGTATTTT
>-|TRBV28|TRBJ2-7|-
CASSSTGLHRYF
TGTGCCAGCAGTTCCACGGGACTCCACAGGTACTTC
>-|TRBV5-1|TRBJ2-5|-
CASSLETVTETQYF
TGCGCCAGCAGCTTGGAAACAGTCACCGAGACCCAGTACTTC
>TRBD2|TRBV19|TRBJ2-7|-
CASSTGDSGVKTEQYF
TGTGCCAGTAGTACAGGGGATAGCGGGGTAAAGACCGAGCAGTACTTC
>-|TRBV2|TRBJ1-2|-
CASSSGRTNYGYTF
TGTGCCAGCAGTTCCGGGAGAACTAACTATGGCTACACCTTC
>-|TRBV7-9|TRBJ2-7|many
CASSLASGLGDSYEQYF
TGTGCCAGCAGCTTAGCCAGCGGTCTGGGGGACTCCTACGAGCAGTACTTC
>-|TRBV7-6|TRBJ2-2|-
CASSSLPDYTGVLFF
TGTGCCAGCAGCTCCCTTCCAGACTACACCGGGGTGCTGTTTTTT
>-|TRBV11-2|TRBJ2-3|many
CASSSRAGQSDTQYF
TGTGCCAGCAGCTCCCGAGCGGGACAGTCAGATACGCAGTATTTT
>TRBD2|TRBV20-1|TRBJ2-5|-
CSARDGPTGLGEYF
TGCAGTGCTAGAGACGGACCCACGGGACTAGGGGAGTACTTC
>-|TRBV20-1|TRBJ2-5|-
CSASLQVTQYF
TGCAGTGCTAGTTTACAAGTGACCCAGTACTTC
>-|TRBV12-3/TRBV12-4|TRBJ2-3|-
CASSWEGEATDTQYF
TGTGCCAGCAGTTGGGAAGGGGAGGCCACAGATACGCAGTATTTT
>TRBD1|TRBV11-2|TRBJ2-1|few
CASSLEGDRADEQFF
TGTGCCAGCAGCTTAGAAGGGGACAGGGCAGATGAGCAGTTCTTC
>TRBD2|TRBV7-8|TRBJ2-7|few
CASSFPGLAGTTYEQYF
TGTGCCAGCAGCTTCCCGGGACTAGCGGGGACGACCTACGAGCAGTACTTC
>-|TRBV12-3/TRBV12-4|TRBJ1-2|few
CASFGQDDIGYTF
TGTGCCAGCTTTGGGCAGGATGATATTGGCTACACCTTC
>TRBD2|TRBV7-6|TRBJ2-3|-
CASSLAGGRNTQYF
TGTGCCAGCAGCTTAGCGGGGGGGAGAAATACGCAGTATTTT
>TRBD1|TRBV5-4|TRBJ1-2|-
CASSPPQRTGVGGYTF
TGTGCCAGCAGCCCCCCACAGCGGACAGGGGTGGGTGGCTACACCTTC
>-|TRBV6-6|TRBJ2-1|few
CASRASTASYNEQFF
TGTGCCAGCAGGGCCTCGACAGCCAGCTACAATGAGCAGTTCTTC
>-|TRBV19|TRBJ2-1|-
CASTREVSGSYNEQFF
TGTGCCAGTACCCGTGAAGTTAGCGGCTCCTACAATGAGCAGTTCTTC
>-|TRBV6-6|TRBJ1-1|-
CASSDRRRTEAFF
TGTGCCAGCAGTGACAGGAGAAGAACTGAAGCTTTCTTT
>-|TRBV12-3/TRBV12-4|TRBJ1-6|many
CASSPYRDSYNSPLHF
TGTGCCAGCAGCCCTTACAGGGACTCCTATAATTCACCCCTCCACTTT
>TRBD1|TRBV15|TRBJ2-5|-
CATSMTGWKTQYF
TGTGCCACCAGCATGACAGGGTGGAAGACCCAGTACTTC
>TRBD2|TRBV6-6|TRBJ2-7|-
CASRLPGLVYEQYF
TGTGCCAGCAGGTTGCCGGGACTAGTTTACGAGCAGTACTTC
>TRBD1|TRBV10-3|TRBJ1-3|few
CATGTGEGNTIYF
TGTGCCACCGGGACAGGGGAAGGAAACACCATATATTTT
>-|TRBV19|TRBJ2-7|few
CASSPYHSYEQYF
TGTGCCAGTAGTCCGTACCACTCCTACGAGCAGTACTTC
>TRBD2|TRBV6-1|TRBJ2-5|-
CASSRSGGTQETQYF
TGTGCCAGCAGTAGGAGCGGGGGGACCCAAGAGACCCAGTACTTC
>-|TRBV5-6|TRBJ2-3|-
CASSRRGATDTQYF
TGTGCCAGCAGCCGACGCGGGGCCACAGATACGCAGTATTTT
>-|TRBV19|TRBJ2-1|few
CASSMGWGVNEQFF
TGTGCCAGTAGTATGGGGTGGGGAGTTAATGAGCAGTTCTTC
>-|TRBV28|TRBJ1-3|few
CASSPAPSGNTIYF
TGTGCCAGCAGTCCCGCCCCCTCTGGAAACACCATATATTTT
>-|TRBV11-2|TRBJ1-6|-
CASSLDPFSDPLHF
TGTGCCAGCAGCTTAGATCCTTTTTCGGACCCACTCCACTTT
>-|TRBV6-4|TRBJ1-1|-
CAGSDSRGTEAFF
TGTGCCGGCAGTGACTCAAGGGGCACTGAAGCTTTCTTT
>-|TRBV12-3/TRBV12-4|TRBJ1-4|-
CASSLGPQGGKLFF
TGTGCCAGCAGCCTGGGTCCTCAAGGGGGAAAACTGTTTTTT
>-|TRBV6-5|TRBJ2-7|-
CASSKSGREQYF
TGTGCCAGCAGTAAATCAGGGCGCGAGCAGTACTTC
>-|TRBV5-6|TRBJ2-7|-
CASSETGVPYEQYF
TGTGCCAGCAGCGAAACGGGGGTTCCCTACGAGCAGTACTTC
>TRBD1|TRBV20-1|TRBJ2-7|few
CSASGTGGAYEQYF
TGCAGTGCCTCTGGGACAGGGGGAGCCTACGAGCAGTACTTC
>-|TRBV6-2/TRBV6-3|TRBJ2-7|many
CASSPRRVGVSLEQYF
TGTGCCAGCAGTCCCCGACGGGTGGGAGTGAGTCTCGAGCAGTACTTC
>-|TRBV5-1|TRBJ1-1|-
CASRGRGMNTEAFF
TGCGCCAGCAGAGGTCGAGGGATGAACACTGAAGCTTTCTTT